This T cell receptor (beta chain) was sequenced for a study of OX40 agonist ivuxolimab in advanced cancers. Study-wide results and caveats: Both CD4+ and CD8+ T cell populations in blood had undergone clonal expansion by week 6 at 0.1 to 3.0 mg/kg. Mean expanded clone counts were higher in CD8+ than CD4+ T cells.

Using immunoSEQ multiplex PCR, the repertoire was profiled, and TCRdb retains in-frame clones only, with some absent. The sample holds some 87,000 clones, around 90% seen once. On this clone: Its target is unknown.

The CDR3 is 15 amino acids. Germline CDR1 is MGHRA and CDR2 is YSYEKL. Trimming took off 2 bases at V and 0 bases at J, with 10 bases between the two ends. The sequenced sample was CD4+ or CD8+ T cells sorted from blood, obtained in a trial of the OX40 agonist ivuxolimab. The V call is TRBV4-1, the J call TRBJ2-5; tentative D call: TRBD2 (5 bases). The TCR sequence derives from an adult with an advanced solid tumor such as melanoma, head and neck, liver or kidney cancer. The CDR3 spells CASSQTSGHQETQYF. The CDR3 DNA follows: TGCGCCAGCAGCCAAACGAGCGGTCACCAAGAGACCCAGTACTTC.